This T cell receptor beta chain came from a study of regulatory T cells in long-lasting Graves disease. This clonotype was seen more than once but under ten times. One junction end disagrees with the germline gene, perhaps due to a read error. The V gene's germline CDR1 is MNHEY and CDR2 SVGAGI. This CDR3 has 16 amino acids. To make TCR beta libraries, researchers used iRepertoire HTBI primers and Arm-PCR of CDR3 regions. In TCRdb, the multiplex PCR reads were re-called with MiXCR into one record per CDR3 protein. The sample carries hundreds of thousands of distinct CDR3 sequences, around 21% recorded once. Time point noted: persistent/refractory GD, antithyroid drugs over 5 years with positive TRAb. Isolated PBMC RNA provided the starting material for the TCR library.

The sequence derives from a female donor with Graves disease. The sample consisted of peripheral blood mononuclear cells (PBMCs), taken when the disease was refractory, from a patient treated with antithyroid drugs. The chain has TRBV6-5 and TRBJ1-3; TRBD1 matches at 7 bases. Written as DNA, the CDR3 is TGTGCCAGTAGTTCCCGGGCAGGGGGTGACAGAAACACCATATATTTT. Amino acid sequence: CASSSRAGGDRNTIYF.